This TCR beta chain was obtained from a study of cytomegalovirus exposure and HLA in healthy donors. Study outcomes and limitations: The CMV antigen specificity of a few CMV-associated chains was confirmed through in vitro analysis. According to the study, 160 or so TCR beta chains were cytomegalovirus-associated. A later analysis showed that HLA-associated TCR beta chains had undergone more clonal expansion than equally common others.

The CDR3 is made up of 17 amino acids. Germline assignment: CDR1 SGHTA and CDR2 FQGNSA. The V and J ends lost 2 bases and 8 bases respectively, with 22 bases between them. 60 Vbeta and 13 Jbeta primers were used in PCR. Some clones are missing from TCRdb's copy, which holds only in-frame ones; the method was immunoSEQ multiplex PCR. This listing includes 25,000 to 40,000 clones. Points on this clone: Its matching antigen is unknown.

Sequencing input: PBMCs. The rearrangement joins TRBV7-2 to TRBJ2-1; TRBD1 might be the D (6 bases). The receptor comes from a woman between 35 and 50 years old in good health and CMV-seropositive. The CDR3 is CASSLILVGQGRDEQFF. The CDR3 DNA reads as TGTGCCAGCAGCTTAATTTTAGTTGGGCAGGGGAGAGATGAGCAGTTCTTC.